This TCR beta chain was retrieved from a study of blood T cell repertoires in COVID-19. Study context: The United States, Italy and Spain supplied acute and convalescent COVID-19 samples. Sources were T cells, B-cell-depleted T cells, or PBMCs; the material itself was cDNA or gDNA.

In the study's own analysis: Estimation of nucleated cell counts was performed using reference gene primer amplification. Clones were sequenced by immunoSEQ multiplex PCR, and TCRdb holds only the in-frame ones, with some missing. That table is the source of V, J and clone size, and D and trimming were worked out from the DNA. The sample has 200,000 to 250,000 clones; 75% to 90% are singletons. J gave up 4 bases and V 3 bases, and 7 bases lay outside the gene matches. The CDR3 contains 15 residues. The germline CDR1 and CDR2 sequences are SNHLY and FYNNEI. Sequenced input: peripheral blood. This receptor was identified in a middle-aged woman with acute or convalescent COVID-19. V usage is TRBV2 and J usage is TRBJ1-2; 8 nucleotides line up with TRBD1. In DNA, the CDR3 is TGTGCCAGCAGTGACCGACAGGGGAAAATCTATGGCTACACCTTC. As protein: CASSDRQGKIYGYTF.